Below are 32 T cell receptor beta chains sequenced from a single sample in a study of control samples from healthy donors and cancer patients. Data came from immunoSEQ multiplex PCR; TCRdb stores just in-frame clones and leaves some out. The sample lists approximately 150,000 clones, approximately 90% seen once, with approximately 0.7% in the top ten. The material sequenced was blood. These receptors originate from a young woman in good health.

The chain joins TRBV25-1 to TRBJ2-3; the D is unclear. The CDR3 runs 12 residues. Germline values: CDR1 MGHDK, CDR2 SYGVNS. Trimming pared 3 bases from V and 0 bases from J, leaving 1 base between. CDR3 in DNA: TGTGCCAGCAGTGACAGCACAGATACGCAGTATTTT. Amino acids: CASSDSTDTQYF.

The chain combines TRBV24-1 with TRBJ2-5; D gene ambiguous. Germline-derived CDR1 and CDR2 are KGHDR and SFDVKD. V was trimmed by 1 base and J by 2 bases, leaving 7 bases between them. The CDR3 length is 14 residues. DNA of the CDR3: TGTGCCACCAGTGATTTACGCCAGCAAGAGACCCAGTACTTC. Translated, it gives CATSDLRQQETQYF.

The chain uses TRBV2 and TRBJ1-1; D is perhaps TRBD1 (5 bases). CDR3 length: 14 residues. Trimming removed 3 bases at V and 0 bases at J, with 8 bases between. CDR1 is SNHLY and CDR2 is FYNNEI in the germline V gene. The CDR3 sequence: CASSEGRLNTEAFF. The CDR3, as DNA: TGTGCCAGCAGTGAGGGACGTTTGAACACTGAAGCTTTCTTT.

The chain links TRBV18 to TRBJ2-3; 7 bases map to TRBD2. The CDR3 has 16 amino acids. The trim removed 3 bases at V and 4 bases at J, leaving 10 bases unmatched. Per germline, CDR1 KGHSH and CDR2 LQKENI. The CDR3 protein is CASSPLGGSGADTQYF. DNA for the CDR3: TGTGCCAGCTCACCTTTAGGCGGGAGCGGGGCAGATACGCAGTATTTT. The whole variable domain, filled in from reference TRBV18 and TRBJ2-3, reads NAGVMQNPRHLVRRRGQEARLRCSPMKGHSHVYWYRQLPEEGLKFMVYLQKENIIDESGMPKERFSAEFPKEGPSILRIQQVVRGDSAAYFCASSPLGGSGADTQYFGPGTRLTVL.

On this clone itself: At the DNA level, this CDR3 is encoded by other sequences in the same sample as well. The chain uses TRBV6-5 and TRBJ2-7; D unresolved. In germline, CDR1 is MNHEY, CDR2 SVGAGI. The length of the CDR3 is 13 residues. The germline V and J ends were trimmed by 2 bases and 3 bases, with 8 bases remaining between them. The CDR3 DNA reads TGTGCCAGCAGTTACCGTACAGACTACGAGCAGTACTTC. Translated: CASSYRTDYEQYF.

This chain uses TRBV9 with TRBJ1-1; unclear D gene. The CDR3 contains 14 residues. V lost 0 bases and J lost 3, with 9 bases in between. Germline values: CDR1 SGDLS, CDR2 YYNGEE. The CDR3 region has the DNA TGTGCCAGCAGCGTAGATACAGACCACACTGAAGCTTTCTTT. Translating gives CASSVDTDHTEAFF.

This clone showed up just once. The chain employs TRBV4-1 and TRBJ2-5, with 9 positions matching TRBD1. Germline trimming cut 2 bases from V and 4 bases from J; bases unmatched to any gene: 5. CDR3 length: 15 residues. Germline CDR1 is MGHRA and CDR2 is YSYEKL. In nucleotides, the CDR3 is TGCGCCAGCAGCCAACTGGACAGGGGATTAGAGACCCAGTACTTC. Protein sequence: CASSQLDRGLETQYF.

The V and J genes are TRBV6-5 and TRBJ2-3, with 7 bases fitting TRBD1. The CDR3 runs 14 residues. V was clipped by 8 bases and J by 4 bases; unmatched bases: 9. Germline V gene lookup returns CDR1 MNHEY and CDR2 SVGAGI. CDR3 residues: CASRQGGLSDTQYF. CDR3 DNA sequence: TGTGCCAGCCGACAGGGTGGATTGTCAGATACGCAGTATTTT.

The rearrangement links TRBV7-2 to TRBJ2-7; TRBD2 aligns across 11 bases. This CDR3 is built from 14 residues. Trimming cost V 6 bases and J 1 base; bases outside gene matches: 2. Germline CDR1 SGHTA, CDR2 FQGNSA. The CDR3 sequence: CASRVAGGSYEQYF. The DNA for the CDR3 is TGTGCCAGCAGGGTAGCGGGGGGGTCCTACGAGCAGTACTTC.

The genes are TRBV25-1 and TRBJ1-1; tentative D call: TRBD1 (6 bases). The germline V gene has CDR1 MGHDK and CDR2 SYGVNS. This CDR3 comprises 14 residues. Trimming removed 4 bases at V and 2 bases at J, with 11 bases between. The CDR3 reads CASSVPGHNTEAFF. CDR3 nucleotide sequence: TGTGCCAGCAGTGTTCCGGGACACAACACTGAAGCTTTCTTT.

V is TRBV4-1 and J is TRBJ2-1, with 10 nucleotides matching TRBD2. V gave up 0 bases and J gave up 6 bases; unmatched junction bases: 8. Germline values: CDR1 MGHRA, CDR2 YSYEKL. The CDR3 is made up of 17 amino acids. CDR3 nucleotides: TGCGCCAGCAGCCAAGACGCCCTAGCGGGAGTTGGCAATGAGCAGTTCTTC. Its protein is CASSQDALAGVGNEQFF.

The genes are TRBV19 and TRBJ1-1; 8 bases map to TRBD1. The CDR3 spans 13 residues. V dropped 3 bases and J dropped 5; count of bases not matched to a gene: 2. In germline, CDR1 is LNHDA, CDR2 SQIVND (reference sequence). CDR3 coding DNA: TGTGCCAGTAGTATGTACAGGGGGACTGAAGCTTTCTTT. It codes for CASSMYRGTEAFF.

The DNA of the CDR3 is TGTGCCAGCAGCCGGGCAGGGGGCAATGAAAAACTGTTTTTT. Its translation is CASSRAGGNEKLFF. The chain combines TRBV4-2 with TRBJ1-4, with 8 bases identical to TRBD1. Germline V gene data show CDR1 as LGHNA and CDR2 as YNFKEQ. J gave up 5 bases and V 4 bases, and 3 bases lay outside the gene matches. This CDR3 contains 14 residues.

In DNA, the CDR3 is TGTGCCAGCAGCTTGGCCCTCGGGACTAGCTCCTTCGGGGAGCTGTTTTTT. Its protein is CASSLALGTSSFGELFF. The V gene is TRBV5-4, the J gene TRBJ2-2; 9 nucleotides align to TRBD2. Germline V CDR1 and CDR2: SGHNT, YYREEE (reference sequence). This CDR3 is built from 17 residues. V gave up 0 bases and J gave up 7 bases; unmatched junction bases: 10.

This clone was picked up one time. The chain carries TRBV15 and TRBJ2-7, with D tentatively TRBD1 (6 bases). Trimming removed 4 bases from V and 3 bases from J, with 13 bases in between. CDR1 and CDR2 from the germline V gene are LNHNV and YYDKDF (reference sequence). CDR3 length: 14 residues. CDR3 protein: CATSKPGTHYEQYF. For the CDR3, the DNA is TGTGCCACCAGCAAGCCCGGGACACACTACGAGCAGTACTTC.

V gene TRBV5-1 combines with J gene TRBJ1-2, with TRBD1 identical over 7 bases. With V trimmed by 0 bases and J by 0 bases, 8 bases remained unmatched. Germline-derived CDR1 and CDR2 are SGHRS and YFSETQ. This CDR3 spans 17 amino acids. As DNA, the CDR3 is TGCGCCAGCAGCTTGGGTTTCCGGGACAGCCCTAACTATGGCTACACCTTC. Translation gives CASSLGFRDSPNYGYTF. The full variable domain, its missing parts supplied by reference TRBV5-1 and TRBJ1-2, is KAGVTQTPRYLIKTRGQQVTLSCSPISGHRSVSWYQQTPGQGLQFLFEYFSETQRNKGNFPGRFSGRQFSNSRSEMNVSTLELGDSALYLCASSLGFRDSPNYGYTFGSGTRLTVV.

The chain couples TRBV5-8 to TRBJ2-4; a weak D match, TRBD1 (5 bases). Germline V CDR1 and CDR2: SGHTS, YDEGEE. The V gene lost 5 bases and the J gene lost 0 bases, with 9 bases spanning the gap. This CDR3 region has 14 residues. The CDR3 DNA reads TGTGCCAGCAGTAGGGGCATAGCCAAAAACATTCAGTACTTC. Protein product: CASSRGIAKNIQYF. Drawing the rest from reference TRBV5-8 and TRBJ2-4, the complete variable domain is EAGVTQSPTHLIKTRGQQATLRCSPISGHTSVYWYQQALGLGLQFLLWYDEGEERNRGNFPPRFSGRQFPNYSSELNVNALELEDSALYLCASSRGIAKNIQYFGAGTRLSVL.

The V gene is TRBV6-6, the J gene TRBJ2-2, with D possibly being TRBD1 or TRBD2 (5 bases each). Germline V gene data show CDR1 as MNHNY and CDR2 as SVGAGI (reference sequence). CDR3 length: 14 amino acids. V lost 8 bases and J 0 bases, leaving 10 bases between the germline ends. Here the CDR3 reads CASVRDANTGELFF. DNA for the CDR3: TGTGCCAGCGTAAGGGACGCGAACACCGGGGAGCTGTTTTTT.

The chain links TRBV27 to TRBJ2-7; 9 bases match TRBD2. The ends lost 2 bases at V and 5 bases at J; junction bases unmatched: 7. Germline CDR1 is MNHEY and CDR2 is SMNVEV (reference sequence). The CDR3 is 15 residues long. CDR3 bases: TGTGCCAGCAGTTTAGGGATAGCGGGAGTGGACGAGCAGTACTTC. Protein: CASSLGIAGVDEQYF.

The chain combines TRBV28 with TRBJ1-1, with 7 bases identical to TRBD1. V dropped 6 bases and J dropped 10; count of bases not matched to a gene: 8. The length of the CDR3 is 12 residues. Looked up from germline, CDR1 is MDHEN and CDR2 is SYDVKM. CDR3: CASSIRQGAAFF. DNA for the CDR3: TGTGCCAGCAGCATTAGACAGGGCGCAGCTTTCTTT. The whole variable domain, filled in from reference TRBV28 and TRBJ1-1, reads DVKVTQSSRYLVKRTGEKVFLECVQDMDHENMFWYRQDPGLGLRLIYFSYDVKMKEKGDIPEGYSVSREKKERFSLILESASTNQTSMYLCASSIRQGAAFFGQGTRLTVV.

The chain uses TRBV7-2 and TRBJ1-3; D perhaps matches TRBD1 (5 bases). Trimming pared 1 base from V and 0 bases from J, leaving 7 bases between. Germline V CDR1 and CDR2: SGHTA, FQGNSA. CDR3 size: 15 residues. CDR3 bases: TGTGCCAGCAGCTTAGTAGGGGCCTCTGGAAACACCATATATTTT. It translates to CASSLVGASGNTIYF.

CDR3 amino acids: CASSRYSGSRTYEQYF. CDR3 DNA sequence: TGTGCCAGCAGCCGTTATAGCGGGAGCAGAACCTACGAGCAGTACTTC. The rearrangement links TRBV14 to TRBJ2-7; TRBD2 matches 9 bases. Trimming took 4 bases from V and 2 from J; bases not matched to a gene: 9. Germline V CDR1 and CDR2: SGHDN, FVKESK. The CDR3 loop spans 16 amino acids.

The rearrangement links TRBV2 to TRBJ1-2; D unclear. The germline V gene encodes CDR1 SNHLY and CDR2 FYNNEI. This CDR3 is built from 14 residues. Trimming left V 7 bases short and J 4 bases short, with 16 bases between. CDR3 in amino acids: CASTSSVAAYGYTF. As DNA, the CDR3 is TGTGCCAGCACCTCATCGGTGGCGGCCTATGGCTACACCTTC.

The V gene is TRBV7-2, the J gene TRBJ1-1; perhaps TRBD1 as D (5 bases). The CDR3 length is 15 residues. V was clipped by 1 base and J by 5 bases, with 14 bases between them. Per the germline V gene, CDR1 is SGHTA and CDR2 is FQGNSA. The CDR3 sequence is CASSLGWGSGTEAFF. Written as DNA, the CDR3 is TGTGCCAGCAGCTTAGGATGGGGGAGTGGAACTGAAGCTTTCTTT.

V and J are TRBV19 and TRBJ2-3; 11 nucleotides match TRBD2. Per germline, CDR1 LNHDA and CDR2 SQIVND (reference sequence). The CDR3 has 15 residues. Trimming at V came to 8 bases and at J to 0 bases, leaving 4 bases not matched to a gene. CDR3: CASGTSGTSTDTQYF. CDR3 coding DNA: TGTGCCAGTGGGACTAGCGGAACTAGCACAGATACGCAGTATTTT.

The chain recombines TRBV12-5 with TRBJ1-2, with no clear D. Trimming shortened V by 2 bases and J by 0 bases, and 22 bases separated the two germline ends. Germline values: CDR1 LGHNT, CDR2 FRNRAP. The CDR3 is 19 residues long. The CDR3 nucleotides are TGTGCTAGTGGTTTGCGGAGCCTAACCGAAGGCACTTCTAACTATGGCTACACCTTC. Translating gives CASGLRSLTEGTSNYGYTF.

The chain has TRBV28 and TRBJ1-6; D may be TRBD1 (5 bases). Germline CDR1 is MDHEN and CDR2 is SYDVKM. The V gene lost 2 bases and the J gene lost 8 bases, with 7 bases spanning the gap. The CDR3 is 13 amino acids. In nucleotides, the CDR3 is TGTGCCAGCAGTTTAGGGGCCGATTCACCCCTCCACTTT. Its translation is CASSLGADSPLHF.

V usage is TRBV19 and J usage is TRBJ2-1; D may be TRBD2 (6 bases). Germline-derived CDR1 and CDR2 are LNHDA and SQIVND (reference sequence). The V gene lost 3 bases and the J gene lost 7 bases, with 16 bases spanning the gap. The CDR3 is 15 residues long. The DNA of the CDR3 is TGTGCCAGTAGTATCCCGGAGGGCCGGTCAAATGAGCAGTTCTTC. Amino acid sequence: CASSIPEGRSNEQFF. Supplemented by reference TRBV19 and TRBJ2-1, the full variable domain reads DGGITQSPKYLFRKEGQNVTLSCEQNLNHDAMYWYRQDPGQGLRLIYYSQIVNDFQKGDIAEGYSVSREKKESFPLTVTSAQKNPTAFYLCASSIPEGRSNEQFFGPGTRLTVL.

The genes are TRBV4-1 and TRBJ1-2; maybe TRBD1 (6 bases). Germline values: CDR1 MGHRA, CDR2 YSYEKL. This CDR3 spans 14 amino acids. V was shortened by 1 base and J by 4 bases, with 10 bases between the two germline ends. CDR3 residues: CASSQVQGGYGYTF. In nucleotides, the CDR3 is TGCGCCAGCAGCCAAGTACAGGGTGGCTATGGCTACACCTTC.

A note on this clone: Other DNA sequences of this sample code for an identical CDR3. V is TRBV28 and J is TRBJ1-1, with D possibly TRBD1 on 5 matching bases. This CDR3 spans 14 amino acids. Germline values: CDR1 MDHEN, CDR2 SYDVKM. V lost 2 bases and J 4 bases, leaving 11 bases between the germline ends. The CDR3 DNA is TGTGCCAGCAGTTTACAGGGCCGGGGCACTGAAGCTTTCTTT. This encodes CASSLQGRGTEAFF.

The V call is TRBV5-4, the J call TRBJ2-1; D is uncertain. The CDR3 is made up of 17 amino acids. V was trimmed by 5 bases and J by 1 base, leaving 19 bases between them. CDR1 is SGHNT and CDR2 is YYREEE in the germline V gene (reference sequence). The CDR3 is CASRLGLESRSYNEQFF. The CDR3 coding sequence is TGTGCCAGCAGACTTGGGCTCGAGAGCCGATCCTACAATGAGCAGTTCTTC.

This clone was picked up one time. The chain links TRBV13 to TRBJ2-1, with 9 bases that match TRBD1. Unmatched junction bases numbered 3, after V lost 3 bases and J lost 6 bases. CDR1 and CDR2 from the germline V gene are PRHDT and FYEKMQ (reference sequence). The CDR3 has 14 residues. CDR3 nucleotides: TGTGCCAGCAGCTTCCCGGACAGGGGCAATGAGCAGTTCTTC. Its protein is CASSFPDRGNEQFF.